One T cell receptor beta chain is described in this entry. The data stem from a study of Ad26.COV2.S vaccination and SARS-CoV-2 variants. The method was immunoSEQ multiplex PCR; TCRdb's version includes in-frame clones alone and lacks a portion of them. The sample includes 120,000 to 150,000 clones, 86% of them seen just once. Material: peripheral blood, obtained after recovery from COVID-19. The clonotype originates from a human donor who had recovered from COVID-19.

In DNA form, the CDR3 reads TGTGCCAGCAGACTAATATTCGGTCAGCCCCAGCATTTT. Translation: CASRLIFGQPQHF. The chain combines TRBV28 with TRBJ1-5, with unresolved D. Germline assignment: CDR1 MDHEN and CDR2 SYDVKM. The CDR3 length is 13 residues. V was cut by 6 bases and J by 6 bases, with 12 bases left in between.